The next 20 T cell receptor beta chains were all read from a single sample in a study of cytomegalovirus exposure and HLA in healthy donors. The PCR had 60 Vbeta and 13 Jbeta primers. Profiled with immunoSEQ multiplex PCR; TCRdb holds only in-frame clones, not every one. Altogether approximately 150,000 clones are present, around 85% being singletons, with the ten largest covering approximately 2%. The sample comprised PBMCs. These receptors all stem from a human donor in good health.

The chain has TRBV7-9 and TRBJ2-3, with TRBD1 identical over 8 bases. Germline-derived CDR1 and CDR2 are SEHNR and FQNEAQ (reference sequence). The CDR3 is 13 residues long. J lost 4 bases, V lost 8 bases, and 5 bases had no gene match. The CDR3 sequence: CASGGQASDTQYF. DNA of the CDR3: TGTGCCAGCGGGGGACAGGCTTCAGATACGCAGTATTTT.

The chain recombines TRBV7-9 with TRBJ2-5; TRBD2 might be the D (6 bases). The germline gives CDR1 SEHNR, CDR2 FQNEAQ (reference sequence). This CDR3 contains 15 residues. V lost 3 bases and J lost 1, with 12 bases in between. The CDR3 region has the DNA TGTGCCAGCAGCTTGACTAGGCAGACCCAAGAGACCCAGTACTTC. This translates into CASSLTRQTQETQYF.

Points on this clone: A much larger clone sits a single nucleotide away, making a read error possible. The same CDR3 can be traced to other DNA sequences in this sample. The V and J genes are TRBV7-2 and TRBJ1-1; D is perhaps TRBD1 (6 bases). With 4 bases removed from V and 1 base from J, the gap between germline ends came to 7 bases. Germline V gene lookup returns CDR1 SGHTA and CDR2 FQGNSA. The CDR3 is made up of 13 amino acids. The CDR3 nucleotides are TGTGCCAGCAGCTCACAGGGGAACACTGAAGCTTTCTTT. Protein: CASSSQGNTEAFF.

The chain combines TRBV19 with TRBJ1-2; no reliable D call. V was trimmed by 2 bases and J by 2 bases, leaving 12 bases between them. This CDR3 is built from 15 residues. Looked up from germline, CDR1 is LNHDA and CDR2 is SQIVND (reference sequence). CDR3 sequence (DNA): TGTGCCAGTAGTATAAGGCCAGGCCCGAACTATGGCTACACCTTC. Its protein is CASSIRPGPNYGYTF. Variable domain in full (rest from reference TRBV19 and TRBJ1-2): DGGITQSPKYLFRKEGQNVTLSCEQNLNHDAMYWYRQDPGQGLRLIYYSQIVNDFQKGDIAEGYSVSREKKESFPLTVTSAQKNPTAFYLCASSIRPGPNYGYTFGSGTRLTVV.

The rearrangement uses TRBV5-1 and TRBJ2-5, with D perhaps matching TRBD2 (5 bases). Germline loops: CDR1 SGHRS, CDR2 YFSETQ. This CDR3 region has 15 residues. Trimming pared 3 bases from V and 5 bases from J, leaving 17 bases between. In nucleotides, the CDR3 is TGCGCCAGCAGCTCCGGGATCATGTCCTTTGAGACCCAGTACTTC. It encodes CASSSGIMSFETQYF.

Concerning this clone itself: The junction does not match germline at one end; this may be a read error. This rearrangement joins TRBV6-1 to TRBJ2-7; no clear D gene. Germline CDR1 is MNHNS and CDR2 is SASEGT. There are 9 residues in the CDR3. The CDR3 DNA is TGTGCCACCAGTAGCCAGCAGTACTTC. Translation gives CATSSQQYF.

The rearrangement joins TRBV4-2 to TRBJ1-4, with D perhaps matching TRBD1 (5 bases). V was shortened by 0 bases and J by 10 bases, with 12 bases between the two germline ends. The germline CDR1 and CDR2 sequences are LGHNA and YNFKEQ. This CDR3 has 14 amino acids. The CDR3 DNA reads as TGTGCCAGCAGCCAAGACCAGGGAAGATTAAAACTGTTTTTT. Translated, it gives CASSQDQGRLKLFF.

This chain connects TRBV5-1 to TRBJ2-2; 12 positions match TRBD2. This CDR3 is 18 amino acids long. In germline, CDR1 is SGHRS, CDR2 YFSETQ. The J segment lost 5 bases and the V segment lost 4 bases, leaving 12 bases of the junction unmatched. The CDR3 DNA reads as TGCGCCAGCAGCCTCCCGACTAGCGGGGGAATTGAGACCGGGGAGCTGTTTTTT. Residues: CASSLPTSGGIETGELFF. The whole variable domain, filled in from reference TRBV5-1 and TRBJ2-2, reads KAGVTQTPRYLIKTRGQQVTLSCSPISGHRSVSWYQQTPGQGLQFLFEYFSETQRNKGNFPGRFSGRQFSNSRSEMNVSTLELGDSALYLCASSLPTSGGIETGELFFGEGSRLTVL.

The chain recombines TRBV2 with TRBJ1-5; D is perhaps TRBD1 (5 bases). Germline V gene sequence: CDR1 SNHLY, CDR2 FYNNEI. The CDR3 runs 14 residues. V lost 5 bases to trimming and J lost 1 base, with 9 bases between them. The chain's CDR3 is CASSPYRSNQPQHF. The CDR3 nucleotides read TGTGCCAGCAGTCCATACAGGAGCAATCAGCCCCAGCATTTT.

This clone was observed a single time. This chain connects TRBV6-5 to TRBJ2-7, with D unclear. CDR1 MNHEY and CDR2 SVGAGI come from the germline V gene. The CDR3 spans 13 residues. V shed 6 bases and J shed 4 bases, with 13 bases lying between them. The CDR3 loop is CASRPPDTYEQYF. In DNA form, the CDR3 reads TGTGCCAGCAGACCCCCCGACACTTACGAGCAGTACTTC.

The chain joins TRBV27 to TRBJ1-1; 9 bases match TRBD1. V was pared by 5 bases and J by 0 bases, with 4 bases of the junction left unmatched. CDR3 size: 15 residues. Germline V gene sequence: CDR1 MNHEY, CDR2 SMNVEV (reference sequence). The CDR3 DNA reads TGTGCCAGCAGTCCCCGGGACAGGGTGAACACTGAAGCTTTCTTT. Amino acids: CASSPRDRVNTEAFF.

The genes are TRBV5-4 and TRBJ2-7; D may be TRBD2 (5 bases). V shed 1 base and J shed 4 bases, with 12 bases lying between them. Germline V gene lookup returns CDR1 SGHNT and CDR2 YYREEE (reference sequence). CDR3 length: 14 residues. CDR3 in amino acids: CASSLLGDGYEQYF. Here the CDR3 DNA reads TGTGCCAGCAGCTTGTTGGGAGATGGGTACGAGCAGTACTTC.

As DNA, the CDR3 is TGTGCCAGCGCTCTGGGAGATTATAGCAATCAGCCCCAGCATTTT. This encodes CASALGDYSNQPQHF. The chain carries TRBV5-8 and TRBJ1-5; D is ambiguous. This CDR3 has 15 amino acids. The V and J ends lost 7 bases and 0 bases respectively, with 14 bases between them. Germline loops: CDR1 SGHTS, CDR2 YDEGEE.

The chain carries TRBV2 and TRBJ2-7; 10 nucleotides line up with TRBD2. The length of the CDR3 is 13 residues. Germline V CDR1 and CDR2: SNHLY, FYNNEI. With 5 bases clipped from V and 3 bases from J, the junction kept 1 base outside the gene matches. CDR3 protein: CASSTSGNYEQYF. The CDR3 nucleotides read TGTGCCAGCAGTACTAGCGGGAACTACGAGCAGTACTTC.

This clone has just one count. The CDR3, as DNA: TGCAGCGTAGCCGGGACAGTCTCCTACAATGAGCAGTTCTTC. It yields the protein CSVAGTVSYNEQFF. V is TRBV29-1 and J is TRBJ2-1; the match to TRBD1 covers 7 bases. Trimming removed 6 bases from V and 0 bases from J; junction bases left unmatched: 5. In germline, CDR1 is SQVTM, CDR2 ANQGSEA. The CDR3 totals 14 residues.

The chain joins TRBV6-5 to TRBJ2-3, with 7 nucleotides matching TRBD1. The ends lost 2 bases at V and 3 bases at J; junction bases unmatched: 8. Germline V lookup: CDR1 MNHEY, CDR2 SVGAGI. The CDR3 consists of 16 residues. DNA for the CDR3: TGTGCCAGCAGTTACGCTTCTCCGGGACAGACAGATACGCAGTATTTT. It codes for CASSYASPGQTDTQYF.

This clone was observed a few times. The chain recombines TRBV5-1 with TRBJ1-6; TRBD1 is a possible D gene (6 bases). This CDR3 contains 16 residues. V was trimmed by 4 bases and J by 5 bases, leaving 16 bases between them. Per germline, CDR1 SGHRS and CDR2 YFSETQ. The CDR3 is CASSPRLDSHNSPLHF. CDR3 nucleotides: TGCGCCAGCAGCCCGCGACTGGACAGTCATAATTCACCCCTCCACTTT.

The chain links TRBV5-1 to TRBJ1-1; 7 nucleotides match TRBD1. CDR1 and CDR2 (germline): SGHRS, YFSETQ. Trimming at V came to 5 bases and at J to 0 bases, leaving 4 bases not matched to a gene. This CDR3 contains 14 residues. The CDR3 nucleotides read TGCGCCAGCAGACAGGGGCAGATGAACACTGAAGCTTTCTTT. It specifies CASRQGQMNTEAFF.

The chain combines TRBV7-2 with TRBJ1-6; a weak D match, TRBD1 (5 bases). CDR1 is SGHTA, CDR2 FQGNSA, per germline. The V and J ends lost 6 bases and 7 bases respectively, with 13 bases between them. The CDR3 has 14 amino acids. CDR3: CASRYRRGNSPLHF. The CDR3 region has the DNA TGTGCCAGCAGATACCGACGGGGGAATTCACCCCTCCACTTT.

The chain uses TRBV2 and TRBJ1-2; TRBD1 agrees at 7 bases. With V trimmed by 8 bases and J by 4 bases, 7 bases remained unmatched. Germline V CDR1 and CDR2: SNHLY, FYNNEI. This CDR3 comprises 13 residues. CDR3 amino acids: CASGGDSPYGYTF. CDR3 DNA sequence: TGTGCCAGCGGCGGGGACAGCCCCTATGGCTACACCTTC.